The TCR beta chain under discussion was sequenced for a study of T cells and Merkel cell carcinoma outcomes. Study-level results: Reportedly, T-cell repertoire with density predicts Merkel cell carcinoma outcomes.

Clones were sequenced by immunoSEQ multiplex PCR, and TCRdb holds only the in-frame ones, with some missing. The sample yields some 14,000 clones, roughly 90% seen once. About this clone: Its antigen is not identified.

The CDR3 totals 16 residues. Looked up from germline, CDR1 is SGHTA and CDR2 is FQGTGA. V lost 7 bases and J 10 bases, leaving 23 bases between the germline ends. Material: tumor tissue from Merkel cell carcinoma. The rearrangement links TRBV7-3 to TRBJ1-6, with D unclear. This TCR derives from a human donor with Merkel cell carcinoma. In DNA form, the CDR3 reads TGTGCCAGCACCATAAACGGGGTGGGATGGGGATCACCCCTCCACTTT. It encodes CASTINGVGWGSPLHF.